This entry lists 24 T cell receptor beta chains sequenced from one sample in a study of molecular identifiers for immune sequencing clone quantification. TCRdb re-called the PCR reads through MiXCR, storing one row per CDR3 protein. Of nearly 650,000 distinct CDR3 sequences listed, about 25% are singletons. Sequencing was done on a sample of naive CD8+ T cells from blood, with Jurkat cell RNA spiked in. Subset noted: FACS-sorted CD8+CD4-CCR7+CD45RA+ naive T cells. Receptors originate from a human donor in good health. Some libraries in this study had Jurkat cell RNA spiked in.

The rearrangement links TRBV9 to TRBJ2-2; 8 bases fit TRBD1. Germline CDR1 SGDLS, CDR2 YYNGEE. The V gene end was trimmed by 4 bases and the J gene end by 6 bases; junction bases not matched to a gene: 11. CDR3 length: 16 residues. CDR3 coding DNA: TGTGCCAGCAGCACGTGGGACAGGTACAGCTCCGGGGAGCTGTTTTTT. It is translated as CASSTWDRYSSGELFF.

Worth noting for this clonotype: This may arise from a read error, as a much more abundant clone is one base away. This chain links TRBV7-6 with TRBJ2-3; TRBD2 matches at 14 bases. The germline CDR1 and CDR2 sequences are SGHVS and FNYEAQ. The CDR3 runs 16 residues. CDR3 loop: CACSSGTSGSTDTQYF. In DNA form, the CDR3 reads TGTGCCTGCAGCTCGGGGACTAGCGGGAGTACAGATACGCAGTATTTT.

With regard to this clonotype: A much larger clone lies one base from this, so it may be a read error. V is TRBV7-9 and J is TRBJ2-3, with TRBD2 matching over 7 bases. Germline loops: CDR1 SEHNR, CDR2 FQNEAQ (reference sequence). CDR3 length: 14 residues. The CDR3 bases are TGTGTCAGCAGCTTAGCTAGCGGCGGTGATACGCAGTATTTT. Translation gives CVSSLASGGDTQYF.

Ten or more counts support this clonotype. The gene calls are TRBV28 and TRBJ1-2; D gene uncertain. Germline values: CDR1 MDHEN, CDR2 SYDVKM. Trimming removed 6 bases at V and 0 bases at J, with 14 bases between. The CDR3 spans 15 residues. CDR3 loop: CASRLMRASNYGYTF. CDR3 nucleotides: TGTGCCAGCAGGCTAATGAGGGCATCTAACTATGGCTACACCTTC.

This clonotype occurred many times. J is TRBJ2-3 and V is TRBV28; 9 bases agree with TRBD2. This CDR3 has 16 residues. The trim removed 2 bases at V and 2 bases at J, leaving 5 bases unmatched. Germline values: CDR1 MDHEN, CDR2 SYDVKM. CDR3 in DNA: TGTGCCAGCAGTTTAAATCGCGGGAGGGTCACAGATACGCAGTATTTT. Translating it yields CASSLNRGRVTDTQYF.

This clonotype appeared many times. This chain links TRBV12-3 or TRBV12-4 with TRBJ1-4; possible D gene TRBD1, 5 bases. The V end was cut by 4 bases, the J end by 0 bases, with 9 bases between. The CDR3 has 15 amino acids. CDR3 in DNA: TGTGCCAGCAGTTATCGGGGGGCAACTAATGAAAAACTGTTTTTT. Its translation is CASSYRGATNEKLFF.

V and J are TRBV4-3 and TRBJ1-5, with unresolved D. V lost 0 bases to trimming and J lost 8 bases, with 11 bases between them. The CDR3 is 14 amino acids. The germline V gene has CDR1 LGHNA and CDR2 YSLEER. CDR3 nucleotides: TGCGCCAGCAGCCAAGACAGGAGGAAGGAGCCCCAGCATTTT. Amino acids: CASSQDRRKEPQHF.

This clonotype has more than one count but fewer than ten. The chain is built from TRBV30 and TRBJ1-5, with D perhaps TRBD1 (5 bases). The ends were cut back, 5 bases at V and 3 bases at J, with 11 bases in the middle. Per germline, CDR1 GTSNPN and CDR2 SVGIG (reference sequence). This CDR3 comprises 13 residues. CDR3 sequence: CAWGDFNNQPQHF. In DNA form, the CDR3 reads TGTGCCTGGGGGGACTTCAACAATCAGCCCCAGCATTTT.

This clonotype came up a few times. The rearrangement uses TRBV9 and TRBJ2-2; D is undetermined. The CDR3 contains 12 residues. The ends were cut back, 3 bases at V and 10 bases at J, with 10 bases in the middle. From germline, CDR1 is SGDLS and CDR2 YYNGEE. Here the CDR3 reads CASSGPAVELFF. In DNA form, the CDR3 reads TGTGCCAGCAGCGGCCCTGCGGTGGAGCTGTTTTTT. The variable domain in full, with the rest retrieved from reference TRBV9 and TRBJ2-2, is DSGVTQTPKHLITATGQRVTLRCSPRSGDLSVYWYQQSLDQGLQFLIQYYNGEERAKGNILERFSAQQFPDLHSELNLSSLELGDSALYFCASSGPAVELFFGEGSRLTVL.

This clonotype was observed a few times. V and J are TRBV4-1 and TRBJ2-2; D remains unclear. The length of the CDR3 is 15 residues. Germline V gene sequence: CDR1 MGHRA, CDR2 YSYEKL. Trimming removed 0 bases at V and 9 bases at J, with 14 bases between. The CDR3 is CASSQDSSAYRELFF. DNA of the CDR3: TGCGCCAGCAGCCAAGATTCCTCGGCCTACCGGGAGCTGTTTTTT.

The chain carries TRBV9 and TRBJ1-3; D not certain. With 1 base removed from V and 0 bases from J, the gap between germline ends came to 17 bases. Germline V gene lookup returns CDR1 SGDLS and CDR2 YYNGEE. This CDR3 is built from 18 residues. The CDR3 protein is CASSVTVGVLSSGNTIYF. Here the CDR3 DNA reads TGTGCCAGCAGCGTAACGGTGGGCGTACTCAGCTCTGGAAACACCATATATTTT.

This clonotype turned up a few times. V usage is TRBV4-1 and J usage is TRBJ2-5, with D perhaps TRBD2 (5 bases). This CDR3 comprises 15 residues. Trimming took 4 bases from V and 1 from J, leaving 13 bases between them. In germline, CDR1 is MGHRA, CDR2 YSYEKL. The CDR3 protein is CASSRTAGTQETQYF. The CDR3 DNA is TGCGCCAGCAGCCGTACCGCGGGTACCCAAGAGACCCAGTACTTC.

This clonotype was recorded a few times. The CDR3 loop is CAWSAPYEQYF. As DNA, the CDR3 is TGTGCCTGGAGTGCTCCTTACGAGCAGTACTTC. This chain links TRBV30 with TRBJ2-7; the D is unclear. The CDR3 consists of 11 residues. V was clipped by 1 base and J by 4 bases, with 5 bases between them. Germline V gene sequence: CDR1 GTSNPN, CDR2 SVGIG (reference sequence). Complete variable domain (other parts from reference TRBV30 and TRBJ2-7): SQTIHQWPATLVQPVGSPLSLECTVEGTSNPNLYWYRQAAGRGLQLLFYSVGIGQISSEVPQNLSASRPQDRQFILSSKKLLLSDSGFYLCAWSAPYEQYFGPGTRLTVT.

The CDR3 reads CASSPTGGVTFF. CDR3 nucleotide sequence: TGCGCCAGCAGCCCGACAGGGGGAGTAACTTTCTTT. This sequence joins TRBV4-3 and TRBJ1-1; 9 bases are a match to TRBD1. Germline lookup yields CDR1 LGHNA and CDR2 YSLEER. There are 12 residues in the CDR3. With V trimmed by 4 bases and J by 12 bases, 6 bases remained unmatched.

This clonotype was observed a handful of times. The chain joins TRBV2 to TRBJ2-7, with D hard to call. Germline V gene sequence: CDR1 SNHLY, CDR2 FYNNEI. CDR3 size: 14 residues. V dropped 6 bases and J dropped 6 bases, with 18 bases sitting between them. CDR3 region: CASSDGAASLEQYF. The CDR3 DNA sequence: TGTGCCAGCAGCGATGGCGCGGCCTCTCTCGAGCAGTACTTC.

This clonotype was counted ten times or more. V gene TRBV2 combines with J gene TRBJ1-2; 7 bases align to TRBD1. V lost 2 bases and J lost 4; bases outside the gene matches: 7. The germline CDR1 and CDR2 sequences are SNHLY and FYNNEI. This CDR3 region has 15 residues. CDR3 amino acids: CASSEYFAGGYGYTF. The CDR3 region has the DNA TGTGCCAGCAGTGAATATTTCGCAGGGGGCTATGGCTACACCTTC.

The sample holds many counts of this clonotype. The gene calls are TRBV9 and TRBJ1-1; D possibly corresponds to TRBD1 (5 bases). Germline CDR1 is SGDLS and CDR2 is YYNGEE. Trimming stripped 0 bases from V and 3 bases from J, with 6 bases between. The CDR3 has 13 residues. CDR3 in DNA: TGTGCCAGCAGCGTAGGGGGGGACACTGAAGCTTTCTTT. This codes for CASSVGGDTEAFF.

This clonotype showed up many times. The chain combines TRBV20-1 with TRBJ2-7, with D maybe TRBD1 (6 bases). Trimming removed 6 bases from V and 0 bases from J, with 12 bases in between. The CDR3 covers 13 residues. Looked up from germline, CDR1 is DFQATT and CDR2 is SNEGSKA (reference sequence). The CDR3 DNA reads TGCAGTGCGACGGACAGAAACTCCTACGAGCAGTACTTC. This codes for CSATDRNSYEQYF.

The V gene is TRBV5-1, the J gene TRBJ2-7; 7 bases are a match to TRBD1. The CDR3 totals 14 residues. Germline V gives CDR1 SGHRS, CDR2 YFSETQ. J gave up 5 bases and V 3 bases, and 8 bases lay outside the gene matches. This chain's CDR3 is CASSYRQGGDEQYF. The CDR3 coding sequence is TGCGCCAGCAGCTATCGACAGGGTGGCGACGAGCAGTACTTC. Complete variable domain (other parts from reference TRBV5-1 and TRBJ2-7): KAGVTQTPRYLIKTRGQQVTLSCSPISGHRSVSWYQQTPGQGLQFLFEYFSETQRNKGNFPGRFSGRQFSNSRSEMNVSTLELGDSALYLCASSYRQGGDEQYFGPGTRLTVT.

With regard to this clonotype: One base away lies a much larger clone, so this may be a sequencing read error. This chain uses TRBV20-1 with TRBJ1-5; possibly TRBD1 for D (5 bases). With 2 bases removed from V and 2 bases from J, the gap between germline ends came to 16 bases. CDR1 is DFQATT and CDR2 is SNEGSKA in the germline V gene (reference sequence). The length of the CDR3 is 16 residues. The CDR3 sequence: CSARPQGSTGNQPQHF. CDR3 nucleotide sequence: TGCAGTGCTAGACCTCAGGGCTCGACTGGCAATCAGCCCCAGCATTTT.

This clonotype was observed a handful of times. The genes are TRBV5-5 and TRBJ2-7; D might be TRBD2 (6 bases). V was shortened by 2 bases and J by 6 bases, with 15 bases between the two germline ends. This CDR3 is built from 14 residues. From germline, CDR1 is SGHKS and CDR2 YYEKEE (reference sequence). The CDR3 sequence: CASSFGGATGEQYF. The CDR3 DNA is TGTGCCAGCAGCTTTGGAGGGGCCACAGGCGAGCAGTACTTC.

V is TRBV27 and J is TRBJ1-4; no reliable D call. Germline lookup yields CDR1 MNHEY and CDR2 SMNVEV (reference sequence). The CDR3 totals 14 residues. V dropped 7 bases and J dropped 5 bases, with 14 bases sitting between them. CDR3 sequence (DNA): TGTGCCAGCAATTTGTTGGGAAACAATGAAAAACTGTTTTTT. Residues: CASNLLGNNEKLFF.

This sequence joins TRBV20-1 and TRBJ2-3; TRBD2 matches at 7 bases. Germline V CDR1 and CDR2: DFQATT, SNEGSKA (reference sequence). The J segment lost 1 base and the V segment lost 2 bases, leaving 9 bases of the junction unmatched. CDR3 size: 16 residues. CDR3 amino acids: CSARHSAGSRTDTQYF. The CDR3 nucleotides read TGCAGTGCTAGACATTCAGCGGGGTCACGCACAGATACGCAGTATTTT.

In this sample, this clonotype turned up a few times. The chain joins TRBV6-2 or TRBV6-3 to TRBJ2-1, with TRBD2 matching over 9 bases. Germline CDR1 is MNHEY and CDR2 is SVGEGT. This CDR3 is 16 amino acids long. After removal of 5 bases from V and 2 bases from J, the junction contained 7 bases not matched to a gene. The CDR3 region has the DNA TGTGCCAGCAGTCCCGGGACTAGCTTTGCCTACAATGAGCAGTTCTTC. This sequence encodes CASSPGTSFAYNEQFF.